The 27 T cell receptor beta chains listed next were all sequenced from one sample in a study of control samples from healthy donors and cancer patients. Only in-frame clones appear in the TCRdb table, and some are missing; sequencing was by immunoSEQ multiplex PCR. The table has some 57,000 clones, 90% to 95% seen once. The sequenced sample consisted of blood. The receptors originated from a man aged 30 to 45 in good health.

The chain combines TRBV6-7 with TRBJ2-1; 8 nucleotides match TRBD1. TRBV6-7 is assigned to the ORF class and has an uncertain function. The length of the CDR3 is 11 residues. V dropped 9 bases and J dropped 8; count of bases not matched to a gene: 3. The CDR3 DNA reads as TGTGCCAGATCAGGGGGCTATGAGCAGTTCTTC. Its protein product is CARSGGYEQFF.

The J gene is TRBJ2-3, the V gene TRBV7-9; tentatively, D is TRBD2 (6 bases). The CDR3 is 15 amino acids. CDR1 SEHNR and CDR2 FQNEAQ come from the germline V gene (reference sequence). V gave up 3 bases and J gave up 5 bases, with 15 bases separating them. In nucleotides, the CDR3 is TGTGCCAGCAGCTTGGCCACCTCCGGGGGAGATACGCAGTATTTT. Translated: CASSLATSGGDTQYF.

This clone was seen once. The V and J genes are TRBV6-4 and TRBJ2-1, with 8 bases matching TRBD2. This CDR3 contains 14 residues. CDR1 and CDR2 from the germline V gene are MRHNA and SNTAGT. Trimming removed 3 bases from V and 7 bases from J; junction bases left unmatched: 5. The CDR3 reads CASSELAVSNEQFF. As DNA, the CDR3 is TGTGCCAGCAGTGAACTAGCGGTTAGTAATGAGCAGTTCTTC.

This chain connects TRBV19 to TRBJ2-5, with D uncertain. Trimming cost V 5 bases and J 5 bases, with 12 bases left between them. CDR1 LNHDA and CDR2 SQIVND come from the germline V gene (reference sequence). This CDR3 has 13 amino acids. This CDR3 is CASSGSRWETQYF. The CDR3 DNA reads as TGTGCCAGTAGTGGGTCCAGGTGGGAGACCCAGTACTTC.

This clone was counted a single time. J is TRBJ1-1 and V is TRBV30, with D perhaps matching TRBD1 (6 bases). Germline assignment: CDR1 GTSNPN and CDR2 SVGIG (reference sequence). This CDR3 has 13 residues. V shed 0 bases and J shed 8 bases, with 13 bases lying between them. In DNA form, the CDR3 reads TGTGCCTGGAGTGTAACCGGGACACGCGAAGCTTTCTTT. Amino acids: CAWSVTGTREAFF.

The CDR3 loop reads CASSQTGGLNEQFF. CDR3 DNA sequence: TGTGCCAGCAGCCAAACAGGGGGTCTCAATGAGCAGTTCTTC. The chain is built from TRBV3-1 (or the pseudogene TRBV3-2) and TRBJ2-1; 8 nucleotides align to TRBD1. V shed 2 bases, J shed 6 bases, and the junction held 3 bases outside the gene matches. Germline V gene data show CDR1 as LGHDT and CDR2 as YNNKEL (reference sequence). The CDR3 runs 14 residues.

For the CDR3, the DNA is TGTGCCAGCAGCTTAAGACCTAGCGGGATAGGCTCTGAGCAGTTCTTC. It codes for CASSLRPSGIGSEQFF. The chain joins TRBV7-3 to TRBJ2-1, with TRBD2 matching 9 bases. Germline values: CDR1 SGHTA, CDR2 FQGTGA. The V and J ends lost 1 base and 9 bases, in that order; junction bases with no gene match: 10. The CDR3 length is 16 residues.

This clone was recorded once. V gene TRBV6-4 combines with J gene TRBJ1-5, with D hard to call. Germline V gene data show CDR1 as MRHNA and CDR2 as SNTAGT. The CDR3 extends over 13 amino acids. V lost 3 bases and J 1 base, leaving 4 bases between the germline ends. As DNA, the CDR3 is TGTGCCAGCAGTGAGGGGAGCAATCAGCCCCAGCATTTT. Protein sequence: CASSEGSNQPQHF.

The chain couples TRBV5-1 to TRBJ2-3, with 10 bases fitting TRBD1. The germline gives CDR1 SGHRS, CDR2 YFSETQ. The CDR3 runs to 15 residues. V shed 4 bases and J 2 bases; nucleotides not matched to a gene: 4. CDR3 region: CASSGTGAYTDTQYF. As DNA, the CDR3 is TGCGCCAGCAGCGGGACAGGGGCTTACACAGATACGCAGTATTTT.

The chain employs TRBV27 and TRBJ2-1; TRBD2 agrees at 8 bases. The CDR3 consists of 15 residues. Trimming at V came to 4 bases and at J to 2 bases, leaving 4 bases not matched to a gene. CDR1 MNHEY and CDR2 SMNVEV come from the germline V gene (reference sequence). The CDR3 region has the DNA TGTGCCAGCAGTTCGGTAGCGGGAACCTACAATGAGCAGTTCTTC. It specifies CASSSVAGTYNEQFF.

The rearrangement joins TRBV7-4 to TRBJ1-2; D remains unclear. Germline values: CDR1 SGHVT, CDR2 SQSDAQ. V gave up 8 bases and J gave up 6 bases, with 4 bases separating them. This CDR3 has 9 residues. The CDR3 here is CASPHGYTF. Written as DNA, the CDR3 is TGTGCCAGCCCGCATGGCTACACCTTC.

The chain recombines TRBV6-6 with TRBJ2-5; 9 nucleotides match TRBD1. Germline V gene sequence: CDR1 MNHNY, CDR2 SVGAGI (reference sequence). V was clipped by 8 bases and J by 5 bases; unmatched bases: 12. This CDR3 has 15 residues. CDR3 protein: CASLEDRGGEETQYF. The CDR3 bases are TGTGCCAGCTTAGAGGACAGGGGAGGAGAGGAGACCCAGTACTTC.

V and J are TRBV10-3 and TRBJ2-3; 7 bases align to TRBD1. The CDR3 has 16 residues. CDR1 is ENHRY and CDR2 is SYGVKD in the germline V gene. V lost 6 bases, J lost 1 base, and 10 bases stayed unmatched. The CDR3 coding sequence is TGTGCCATCAGGCCCCCGACAGGGAAGGGCACAGATACGCAGTATTTT. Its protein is CAIRPPTGKGTDTQYF.

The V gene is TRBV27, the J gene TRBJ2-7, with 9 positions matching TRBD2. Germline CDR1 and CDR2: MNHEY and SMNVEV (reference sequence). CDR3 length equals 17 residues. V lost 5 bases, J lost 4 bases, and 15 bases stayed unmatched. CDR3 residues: CASSLSGGRALFYEQYF. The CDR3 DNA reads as TGTGCCAGCAGTCTCAGTGGCGGGAGGGCCTTATTTTACGAGCAGTACTTC.

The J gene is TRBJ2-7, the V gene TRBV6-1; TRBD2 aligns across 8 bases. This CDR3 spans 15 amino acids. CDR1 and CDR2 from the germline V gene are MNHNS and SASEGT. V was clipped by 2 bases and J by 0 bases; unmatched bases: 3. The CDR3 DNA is TGTGCCAGCAGTGAATCGGGGGGGAGCTCCTACGAGCAGTACTTC. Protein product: CASSESGGSSYEQYF.

This chain's CDR3 is CASSHYREGGETQYF. CDR3 in DNA: TGTGCCAGCAGCCACTACCGGGAAGGTGGAGAGACCCAGTACTTC. The rearrangement links TRBV3-1 (or the pseudogene TRBV3-2) to TRBJ2-5, with a tentative D call TRBD2 (5 bases). This CDR3 comprises 15 residues. V lost 3 bases and J 4 bases, leaving 15 bases between the germline ends. From germline, CDR1 is LGHDT and CDR2 YNNKEL (reference sequence).

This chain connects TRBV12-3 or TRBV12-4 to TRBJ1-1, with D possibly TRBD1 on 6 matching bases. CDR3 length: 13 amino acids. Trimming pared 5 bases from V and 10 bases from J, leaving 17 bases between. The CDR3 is CASSTRTASRAFF. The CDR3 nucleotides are TGTGCCAGCAGTACTCGGACAGCTTCGCGAGCTTTCTTT.

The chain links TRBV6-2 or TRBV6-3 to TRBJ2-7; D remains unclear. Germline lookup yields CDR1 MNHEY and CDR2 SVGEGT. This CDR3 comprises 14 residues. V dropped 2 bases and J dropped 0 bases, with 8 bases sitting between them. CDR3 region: CASSYAQTSYEQYF. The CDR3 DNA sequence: TGTGCCAGCAGTTACGCCCAGACCTCCTACGAGCAGTACTTC.

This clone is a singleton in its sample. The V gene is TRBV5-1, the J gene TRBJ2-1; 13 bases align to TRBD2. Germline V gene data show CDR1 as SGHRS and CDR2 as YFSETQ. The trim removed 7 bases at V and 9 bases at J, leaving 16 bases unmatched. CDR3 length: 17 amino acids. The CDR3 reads CASARETGLAGVGEQFF. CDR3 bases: TGCGCCAGCGCGCGAGAGACCGGACTAGCGGGAGTTGGTGAGCAGTTCTTC.

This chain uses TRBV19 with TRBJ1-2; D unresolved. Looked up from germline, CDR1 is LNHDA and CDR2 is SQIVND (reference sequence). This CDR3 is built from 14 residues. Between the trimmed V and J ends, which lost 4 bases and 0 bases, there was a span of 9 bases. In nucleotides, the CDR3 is TGTGCCAGTAGTAGGAGGGAGTCTAACTATGGCTACACCTTC. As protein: CASSRRESNYGYTF. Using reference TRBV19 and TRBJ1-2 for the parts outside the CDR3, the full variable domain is DGGITQSPKYLFRKEGQNVTLSCEQNLNHDAMYWYRQDPGQGLRLIYYSQIVNDFQKGDIAEGYSVSREKKESFPLTVTSAQKNPTAFYLCASSRRESNYGYTFGSGTRLTVV.

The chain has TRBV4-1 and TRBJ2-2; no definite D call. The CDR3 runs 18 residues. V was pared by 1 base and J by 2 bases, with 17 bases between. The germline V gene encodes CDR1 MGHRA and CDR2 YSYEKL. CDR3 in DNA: TGCGCCAGCAGCCAAGTTGAGAAGACCCCATTTAACACCGGGGAGCTGTTTTTT. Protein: CASSQVEKTPFNTGELFF.

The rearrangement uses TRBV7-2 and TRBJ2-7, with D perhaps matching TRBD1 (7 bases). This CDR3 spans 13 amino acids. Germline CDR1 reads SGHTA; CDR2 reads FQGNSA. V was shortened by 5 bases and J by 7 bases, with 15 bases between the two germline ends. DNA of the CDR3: TGTGCCAGCAGCGGGGGGACAGCCGAGGAGCAGTACTTC. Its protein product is CASSGGTAEEQYF.

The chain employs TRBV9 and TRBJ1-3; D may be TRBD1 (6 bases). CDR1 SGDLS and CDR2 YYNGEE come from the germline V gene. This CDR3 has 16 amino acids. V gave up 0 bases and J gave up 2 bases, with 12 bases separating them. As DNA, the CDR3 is TGTGCCAGCAGCGTAGCTACGGGGGGCACTGGAAACACCATATATTTT. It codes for CASSVATGGTGNTIYF.

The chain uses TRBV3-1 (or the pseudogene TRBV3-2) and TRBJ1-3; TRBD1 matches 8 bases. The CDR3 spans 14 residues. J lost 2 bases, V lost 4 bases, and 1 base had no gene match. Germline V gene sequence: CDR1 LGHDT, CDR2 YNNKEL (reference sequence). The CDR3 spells CASSLTGAGNTIYF. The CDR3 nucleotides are TGTGCCAGCAGCCTGACAGGGGCTGGAAACACCATATATTTT.

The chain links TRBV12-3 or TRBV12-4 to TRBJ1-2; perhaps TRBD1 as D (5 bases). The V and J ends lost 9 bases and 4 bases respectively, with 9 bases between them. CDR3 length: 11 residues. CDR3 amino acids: CASKRGYGYTF. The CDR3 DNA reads TGTGCCAGTAAAAGGGGCTATGGCTACACCTTC.

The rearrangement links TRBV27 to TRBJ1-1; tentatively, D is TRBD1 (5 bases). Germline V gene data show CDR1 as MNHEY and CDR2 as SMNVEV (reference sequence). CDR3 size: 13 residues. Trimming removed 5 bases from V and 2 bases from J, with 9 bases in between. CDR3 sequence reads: CASSPRGNTEAFF. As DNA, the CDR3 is TGTGCCAGCAGTCCTAGGGGAAACACTGAAGCTTTCTTT.

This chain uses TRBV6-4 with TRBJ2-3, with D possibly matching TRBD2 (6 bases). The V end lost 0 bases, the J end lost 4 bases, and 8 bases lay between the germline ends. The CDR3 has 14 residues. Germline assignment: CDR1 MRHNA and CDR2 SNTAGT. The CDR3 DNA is TGTGCCAGCAGTGACTCCGGCGGGGCAGATACGCAGTATTTT. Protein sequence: CASSDSGGADTQYF.